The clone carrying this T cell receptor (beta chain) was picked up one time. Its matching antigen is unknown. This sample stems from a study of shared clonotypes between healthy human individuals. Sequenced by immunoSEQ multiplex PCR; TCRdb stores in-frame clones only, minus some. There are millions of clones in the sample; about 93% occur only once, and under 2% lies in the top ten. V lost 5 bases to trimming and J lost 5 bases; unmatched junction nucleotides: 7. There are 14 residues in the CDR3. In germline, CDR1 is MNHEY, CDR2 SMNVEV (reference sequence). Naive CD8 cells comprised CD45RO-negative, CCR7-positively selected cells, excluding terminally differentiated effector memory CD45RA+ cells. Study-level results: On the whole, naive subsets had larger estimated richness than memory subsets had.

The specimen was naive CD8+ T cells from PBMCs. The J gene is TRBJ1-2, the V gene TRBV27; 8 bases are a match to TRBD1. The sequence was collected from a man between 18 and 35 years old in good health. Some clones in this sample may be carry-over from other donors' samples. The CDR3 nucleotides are TGTGCCAGCAGTGTCTACAGGGGGAGGTATGGCTACACCTTC. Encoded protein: CASSVYRGRYGYTF.